This T cell receptor beta chain was sequenced for a study of cytomegalovirus exposure and HLA in healthy donors. The PCR ran on 60 Vbeta and 13 Jbeta primers. The table came from immunoSEQ multiplex PCR; TCRdb's copy has only in-frame clones and leaves some out. The sample contains some 140,000 clones, 60% to 85% of which appear only once. A remark on this clone: Its antigen remains unidentified.

Study-level points and caveats: A later analysis revealed that TCR association rates differed between HLA loci, peaking at DRB1 and bottoming out at HLA-C. Association of a missense DCLRE1C variant with TCR beta V- and J-gene trimming was reported in a later analysis. In an earlier analysis, most TCR beta V segments were productive about 87% or about 30% of the time.

The clonotype was recovered from a man aged 18-30 years in good health and CMV-seronegative. What was sequenced was PBMCs.

CDR3 residues: CASSRTRDRVGGYTF. For the CDR3, the DNA is TGTGCCAGCAGTCGGACCCGGGACAGGGTTGGTGGCTACACCTTC. The V gene is TRBV6-5, the J gene TRBJ1-2; 9 bases line up with TRBD1. The V gene end was trimmed by 5 bases and the J gene end by 7 bases; junction bases not matched to a gene: 11. The germline V gene has CDR1 MNHEY and CDR2 SVGAGI. CDR3 size: 15 residues.